The sequence of this TCR beta chain was determined in a study of blood T cell repertoires in COVID-19. Looking at the study overall: The United States, Italy and Spain provided the acute and convalescent COVID-19 samples. Sources were T cells, B-cell-depleted T cells, or PBMCs; the material itself was cDNA or gDNA.

V was clipped by 2 bases and J by 5 bases, with 9 bases between them. Germline V lookup: CDR1 ENHRY, CDR2 SYGVKD. The CDR3 has 13 residues. How the authors handled the data: Amplified reference gene primers provided the basis for estimating nucleated cell counts. The repertoire was sequenced with immunoSEQ multiplex PCR; TCRdb's copy has only in-frame clones and lacks some. That table gives V, J and clone size, and the DNA gave D and trimming. The sample consists of tens of thousands of clones, 82% of them appearing once. The chain links TRBV10-3 to TRBJ1-1, with a tentative D call TRBD1 (5 bases). Sequences were obtained from peripheral blood. The TCR sequence derives from a human donor in a cohort sampled during active COVID-19. The CDR3 sequence is CAISEGRGTEAFF. In DNA, the CDR3 is TGTGCCATCAGTGAGGGGCGGGGGACTGAAGCTTTCTTT.